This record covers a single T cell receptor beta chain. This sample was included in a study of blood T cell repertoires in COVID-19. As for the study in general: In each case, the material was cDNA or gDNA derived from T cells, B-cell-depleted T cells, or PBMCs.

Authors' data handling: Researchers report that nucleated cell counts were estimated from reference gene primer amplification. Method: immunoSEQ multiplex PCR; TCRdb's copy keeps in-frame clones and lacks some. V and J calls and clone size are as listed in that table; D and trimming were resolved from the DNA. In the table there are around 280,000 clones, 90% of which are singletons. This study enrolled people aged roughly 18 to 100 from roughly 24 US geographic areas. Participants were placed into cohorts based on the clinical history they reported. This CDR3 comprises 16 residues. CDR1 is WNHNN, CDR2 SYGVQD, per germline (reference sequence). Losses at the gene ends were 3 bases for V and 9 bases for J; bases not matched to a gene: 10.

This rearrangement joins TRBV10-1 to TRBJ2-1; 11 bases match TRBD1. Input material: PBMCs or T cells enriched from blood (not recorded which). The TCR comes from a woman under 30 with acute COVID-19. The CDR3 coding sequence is TGCGCCAGCAGTGACCCTAGGGGGACAGGGGGTTCTGAGCAGTTCTTC. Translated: CASSDPRGTGGSEQFF.